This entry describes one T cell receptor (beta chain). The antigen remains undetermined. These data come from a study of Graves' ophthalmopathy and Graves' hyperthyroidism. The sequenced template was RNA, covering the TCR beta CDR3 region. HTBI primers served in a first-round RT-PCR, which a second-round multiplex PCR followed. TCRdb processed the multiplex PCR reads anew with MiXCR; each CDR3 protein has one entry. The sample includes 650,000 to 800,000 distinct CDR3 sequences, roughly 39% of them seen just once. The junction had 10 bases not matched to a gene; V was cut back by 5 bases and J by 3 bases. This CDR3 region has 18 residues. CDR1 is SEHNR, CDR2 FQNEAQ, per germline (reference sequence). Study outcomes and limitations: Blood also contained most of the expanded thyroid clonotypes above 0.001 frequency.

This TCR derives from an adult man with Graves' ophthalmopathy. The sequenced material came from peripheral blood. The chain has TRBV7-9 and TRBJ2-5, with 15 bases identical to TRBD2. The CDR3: CASSPRTSGRADKETQYF. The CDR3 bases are TGTGCCAGCAGCCCCCGGACTAGCGGGAGGGCCGACAAAGAGACCCAGTACTTC.